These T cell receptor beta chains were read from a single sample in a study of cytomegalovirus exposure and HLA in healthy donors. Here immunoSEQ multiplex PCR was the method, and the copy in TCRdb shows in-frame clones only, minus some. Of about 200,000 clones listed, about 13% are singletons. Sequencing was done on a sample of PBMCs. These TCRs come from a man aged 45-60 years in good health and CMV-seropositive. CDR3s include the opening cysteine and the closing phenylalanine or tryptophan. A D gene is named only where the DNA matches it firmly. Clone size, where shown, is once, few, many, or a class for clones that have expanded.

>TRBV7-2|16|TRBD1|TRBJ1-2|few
TGTGCCAGCAGCTTAGCCCGGACAGGCTCCAACTATGGCTACACCTTC
CASSLARTGSNYGYTF
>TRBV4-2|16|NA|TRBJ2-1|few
TGTGCCAGCAGCCCCTTGGGGGGAAGCTCCTACAATGAGCAGTTCTTC
CASSPLGGSSYNEQFF
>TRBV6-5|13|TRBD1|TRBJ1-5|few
TGTGCCAGCAGTGGGACAGGGGGTCAGCCCCAGCATTTT
CASSGTGGQPQHF
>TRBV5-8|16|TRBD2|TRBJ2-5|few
TGTGCCAGCAGCTTCTCCCCTAGCGGGGGGCAAGAGACCCAGTACTTC
CASSFSPSGGQETQYF
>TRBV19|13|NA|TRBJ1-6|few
TGTGCCAGCCGGGGGACGGAGAATTCACCCCTCCACTTT
CASRGTENSPLHF
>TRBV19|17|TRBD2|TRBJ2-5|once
TGTGCCAGTAGTATACCGGGACTAGCGGGGTCCTCAGAGACCCAGTACTTC
CASSIPGLAGSSETQYF
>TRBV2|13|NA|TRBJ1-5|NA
TGTGCCAGCACTCCCGGCGGCCCATGGCCCCAGCATTTT
CASTPGGPWPQHF
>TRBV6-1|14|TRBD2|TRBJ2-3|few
TGTGCCAGCAGTGGACTAGCGGGCCGGGATACGCAGTATTTT
CASSGLAGRDTQYF
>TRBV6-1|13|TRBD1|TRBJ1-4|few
TGTGCCATAACAGGGGGGACTAATGAAAAACTGTTTTTT
CAITGGTNEKLFF
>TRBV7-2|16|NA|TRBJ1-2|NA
TGTGCCAGCAGCTTAGCGAGTAGCAAACAAAACTATGGCTACACCTTC
CASSLASSKQNYGYTF
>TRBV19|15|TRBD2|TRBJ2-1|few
TGTGCCACCTCGAGCGGGGGGTTCTCCTACAATGAGCAGTTCTTC
CATSSGGFSYNEQFF
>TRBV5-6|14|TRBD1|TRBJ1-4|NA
TGTGCCAGCAGTTCACAGGGGGCGCGGGAAAAACTGTTTTTT
CASSSQGAREKLFF
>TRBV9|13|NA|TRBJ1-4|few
TGTGCCAGCGCGCGGGCCGTTAATGAAAAACTGTTTTTT
CASARAVNEKLFF
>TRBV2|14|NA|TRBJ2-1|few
TGTGCCAGCACGTGGGGCCAGACTTACAATGAGCAGTTCTTC
CASTWGQTYNEQFF
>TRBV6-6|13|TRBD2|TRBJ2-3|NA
TGTGCCAGCATACTAGCGGACACAGATACGCAGTATTTT
CASILADTDTQYF
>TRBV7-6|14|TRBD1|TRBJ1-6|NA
TGTGCCAGCAGCCTGGGACAGCTTAATTCACCCCTCCACTTT
CASSLGQLNSPLHF
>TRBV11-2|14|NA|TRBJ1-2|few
TGTGCCAGCAGCTTCGGCGGGGGCCGCTATGGCTACACCTTC
CASSFGGGRYGYTF
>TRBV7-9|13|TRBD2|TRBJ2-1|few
TGTGCCAGCAGCTCAGCCGGACTAGCGGAGCAGTTCTTC
CASSSAGLAEQFF